These T cell receptor beta chains were read from a single sample in a study of technical replicates of blood from a handful of donors. Assay used: immunoSEQ multiplex PCR; TCRdb lists only in-frame clones, some missing. Found here are 84,000 or so clones, 97% of them singletons; the top ten hold approximately 0.2%. Source material: T cells isolated from PBMCs. The source is a human donor in good health. CDR3s include the opening cysteine and the closing phenylalanine or tryptophan. A D gene is named only where the DNA matches it firmly. Clone size is given for some rows only: seen once, a few or many times, or a class if the clone is expanded.

d_call	v_call	j_call	clone_size	cdr3_aa	cdr3_nt
TRBD1	TRBV6-1	TRBJ1-4	NA	CASSEYRGATNEKLFF	TGTGCCAGCAGTGAATACAGGGGTGCGACTAATGAAAAACTGTTTTTT
TRBD2	TRBV9	TRBJ2-1	NA	CASSVAPQRGGLNEQFF	TGTGCCAGCAGCGTAGCCCCCCAGCGGGGGGGCTTAAATGAGCAGTTCTTC
NA	TRBV18	TRBJ2-3	NA	CASSPGGLSTDTQYF	TGTGCCAGCTCACCGGGAGGACTTTCCACAGATACGCAGTATTTT
NA	TRBV19	TRBJ2-7	NA	CASRMRDRGYEQYF	TGTGCCAGTAGAATGCGGGACAGAGGCTACGAGCAGTACTTC
TRBD2	TRBV9	TRBJ2-7	NA	CASSGVAGTMEQYF	TGTGCCAGCAGCGGGGTAGCGGGGACTATGGAGCAGTACTTC
NA	TRBV11-2	TRBJ2-1	NA	CASSWGVEYEQFF	TGTGCCAGCAGTTGGGGGGTGGAATATGAGCAGTTCTTC
TRBD2	TRBV5-3	TRBJ2-5	once	CARSFGLAGETQYF	TGTGCCAGAAGCTTCGGACTAGCGGGAGAGACCCAGTACTTC
TRBD1	TRBV6-4	TRBJ1-1	NA	CASLPADRGHTEAFF	TGTGCCAGCCTACCAGCGGACAGGGGGCACACTGAAGCTTTCTTT
NA	TRBV30	TRBJ1-1	NA	CAWSVGEAGQAFF	TGTGCCTGGAGTGTAGGGGAGGCTGGTCAAGCTTTCTTT
TRBD2	TRBV28	TRBJ2-5	NA	CASSWGTSGDPLRETQYF	TGTGCCAGCAGTTGGGGGACTAGCGGCGACCCCCTCAGAGAGACCCAGTACTTC
NA	TRBV5-1	TRBJ1-4	NA	CASSPRPGSINEKLFF	TGCGCCAGCAGTCCGCGTCCGGGATCCATAAATGAAAAACTGTTTTTT
TRBD1	TRBV2	TRBJ1-1	NA	CATRTGGPTEAFF	TGTGCCACTCGGACAGGGGGTCCCACTGAAGCTTTCTTT
TRBD2	TRBV9	TRBJ2-7	NA	CASSARTSPYEQYF	TGTGCCAGCAGCGCAAGGACTAGTCCCTACGAGCAGTACTTC
NA	TRBV2	TRBJ1-1	NA	CALGGGLNTEAFF	TGTGCCCTGGGGGGGGGCCTGAACACTGAAGCTTTCTTT
TRBD2	TRBV7-9	TRBJ2-5	NA	CASSSFWIGTSGSVETQYF	TGTGCCAGCAGCTCCTTCTGGATAGGGACTAGCGGGTCCGTGGAGACCCAGTACTTC
NA	TRBV11-3	TRBJ2-2	NA	CASSSHPRGANTGELFF	TGTGCCAGCAGCTCCCACCCCAGGGGCGCAAACACCGGGGAGCTGTTTTTT
NA	TRBV27	TRBJ2-2	NA	CASSFSQNTGELFF	TGTGCCAGCAGTTTTTCACAGAACACCGGGGAGCTGTTTTTT
TRBD1	TRBV18	TRBJ1-3	NA	CASSRGTGGNTIYF	TGTGCCAGCTCACGTGGGACAGGGGGAAACACCATATATTTT
TRBD1	TRBV7-3	TRBJ1-4	NA	CASSPGQGEKLFF	TGTGCCAGCAGCCCCGGACAGGGAGAAAAACTGTTTTTT
TRBD2	TRBV27	TRBJ2-3	NA	CASRRAGGSTDTQYF	TGTGCCAGCAGACGAGCGGGAGGGAGCACAGATACGCAGTATTTT
NA	TRBV11-2	TRBJ2-1	NA	CASSRWRLVKENSYNEQFF	TGTGCCAGCAGCCGATGGCGGCTGGTCAAGGAAAACTCCTACAATGAGCAGTTCTTC
NA	TRBV4-1	TRBJ1-4	NA	CASSLIPGFNEKLFF	TGCGCCAGCAGCCTCATACCAGGCTTTAATGAAAAACTGTTTTTT
NA	TRBV25-1	TRBJ1-2	once	CASRDSYGYTF	TGTGCCAGCAGAGACAGCTATGGCTACACCTTC
TRBD1	TRBV9	TRBJ2-1	NA	CASSVEGGSYNEQFF	TGTGCCAGCAGCGTAGAAGGGGGCTCTTACAATGAGCAGTTCTTC
TRBD1	TRBV6-1	TRBJ1-2	NA	CASRLTGNGYTF	TGTGCCAGCAGGTTGACAGGGAATGGCTACACCTTC
NA	TRBV29-1	TRBJ1-1	NA	CSVQWGVNTEAFF	TGCAGCGTCCAATGGGGGGTGAACACTGAAGCTTTCTTT
TRBD1	TRBV2	TRBJ1-5	NA	CASSVRTGSNQPQHF	TGTGCCAGCAGTGTTAGGACAGGAAGCAATCAGCCCCAGCATTTT
TRBD2	TRBV19	TRBJ2-1	NA	CASSIIYRLAGKTYYNEQFF	TGTGCCAGTAGTATAATTTATCGACTAGCGGGTAAGACTTACTACAATGAGCAGTTCTTC
TRBD1	TRBV9	TRBJ1-2	NA	CARRRQGVVVYGYTF	TGTGCCAGAAGACGACAGGGGGTAGTGGTCTATGGCTACACCTTC
NA	TRBV30	TRBJ1-2	NA	CASNLGSAYGYTF	TGTGCCTCAAACCTCGGGTCGGCCTATGGCTACACCTTC
TRBD2	TRBV5-4	TRBJ2-5	NA	CASSFGGIVGETQYF	TGTGCCAGCAGCTTCGGGGGGATCGTGGGAGAGACCCAGTACTTC